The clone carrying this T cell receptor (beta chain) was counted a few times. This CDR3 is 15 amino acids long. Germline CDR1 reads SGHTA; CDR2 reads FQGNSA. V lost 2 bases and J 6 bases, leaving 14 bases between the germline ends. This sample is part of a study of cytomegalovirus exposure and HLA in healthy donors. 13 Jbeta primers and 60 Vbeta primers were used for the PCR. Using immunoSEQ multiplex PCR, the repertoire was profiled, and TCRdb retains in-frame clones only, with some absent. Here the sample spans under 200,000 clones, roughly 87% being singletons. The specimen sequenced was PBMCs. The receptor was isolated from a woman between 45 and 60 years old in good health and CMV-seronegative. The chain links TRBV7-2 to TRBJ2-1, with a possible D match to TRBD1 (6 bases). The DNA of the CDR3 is TGTGCCAGCAGCTTATTAGGGCAGGGGATCAATGAGCAGTTCTTC. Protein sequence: CASSLLGQGINEQFF.